The next 21 T cell receptor beta chains were all read from a single sample in a study of blood T cell repertoires in COVID-19. Sequenced by immunoSEQ multiplex PCR; TCRdb stores in-frame clones only, minus some. The data contain fewer than 400,000 clones, about nine tenths of them singletons. The source material was PBMCs or T cells enriched from blood (not recorded which). The receptor set was obtained from a man in his fifties or sixties who had recovered from COVID-19.

The chain has TRBV6-5 and TRBJ1-5; D ambiguous. The CDR3 runs 14 residues. The V end was cut by 2 bases, the J end by 3 bases, with 8 bases between. Per germline, CDR1 MNHEY and CDR2 SVGAGI. Here the CDR3 reads CASSYTGYNQPQHF. DNA for the CDR3: TGTGCCAGCAGTTACACGGGGTACAATCAGCCCCAGCATTTT.

The rearrangement links TRBV7-2 to TRBJ2-3, with D unclear. The CDR3 is 14 amino acids. CDR1 and CDR2 from the germline V gene are SGHTA and FQGNSA. V lost 0 bases, J lost 4 bases, and 8 bases lay in between. CDR3 nucleotide sequence: TGTGCCAGCAGCTTAGCGCAGGTGGCAGATACGCAGTATTTT. This codes for CASSLAQVADTQYF.

On this clone: A clone one base away is much larger, so this may be a read error. This sequence joins TRBV28 and TRBJ1-1; D is unclear. Germline CDR1 and CDR2: MDHEN and SYDVKM. Deletions cut 6 bases from V and 1 base from J, with 3 bases between. This CDR3 spans 11 amino acids. CDR3 DNA sequence: TGTGCCAGCAGCCAGAACACTGAAGCTTTCTTT. Translation gives CASSQNTEAFF. The full variable domain, its missing parts supplied by reference TRBV28 and TRBJ1-1, is DVKVTQSSRYLVKRTGEKVFLECVQDMDHENMFWYRQDPGLGLRLIYFSYDVKMKEKGDIPEGYSVSREKKERFSLILESASTNQTSMYLCASSQNTEAFFGQGTRLTVV.

The DNA of the CDR3 is TGTGCCAGCAGCCAACGGGACAGGGGAGATGAGCAGTTCTTC. Its translation is CASSQRDRGDEQFF. This chain joins TRBV3-1 (or the pseudogene TRBV3-2) and TRBJ2-1, with 10 bases that match TRBD1. CDR3 length: 14 amino acids. Germline V gives CDR1 LGHDT, CDR2 YNNKEL (reference sequence). The V gene end was trimmed by 2 bases and the J gene end by 8 bases; junction bases not matched to a gene: 3.

This clone was seen more than once but under ten times. J is TRBJ1-2 and V is TRBV7-9; TRBD1 matches 7 bases. The CDR3 contains 15 residues. J lost 6 bases, V lost 2 bases, and 9 bases had no gene match. Germline values: CDR1 SEHNR, CDR2 FQNEAQ (reference sequence). This CDR3 reads CASSLPMTGMNGYTF. CDR3 bases: TGTGCCAGCAGCTTACCTATGACAGGGATGAATGGCTACACCTTC.

This clone appeared a few times. The chain links TRBV7-9 to TRBJ1-1; the D is unclear. The CDR3 totals 13 residues. The V end lost 3 bases, the J end lost 4 bases, and 9 bases lay between the germline ends. The germline CDR1 and CDR2 sequences are SEHNR and FQNEAQ (reference sequence). CDR3 protein: CASSFGMATEAFF. CDR3 in DNA: TGTGCCAGCAGCTTCGGGATGGCCACTGAAGCTTTCTTT.

This chain links TRBV19 with TRBJ2-7, with a possible D match to TRBD1 (8 bases). This CDR3 spans 14 amino acids. CDR1 is LNHDA, CDR2 SQIVND, per germline (reference sequence). With 7 bases removed from V and 1 base from J, the gap between germline ends came to 14 bases. The CDR3 protein is CASTNRGGSYEQYF. Here the CDR3 DNA reads TGTGCCAGTACCAACAGGGGGGGTTCCTACGAGCAGTACTTC.

This rearrangement joins TRBV5-6 to TRBJ2-7; 12 bases map to TRBD2. The length of the CDR3 is 14 residues. Looked up from germline, CDR1 is SGHDT and CDR2 is YYEEEE. V lost 5 bases to trimming and J lost 5 bases; unmatched junction nucleotides: 5. Written as DNA, the CDR3 is TGTGCCAGCAGAGCTAGCGGGAGGGTCAACGAGCAGTACTTC. This translates into CASRASGRVNEQYF.

The CDR3 DNA follows: TGTGCCAGCAGGACAGATAACGGACCCTATGGCTACACCTTC. Translating gives CASRTDNGPYGYTF. V usage is TRBV6-5 and J usage is TRBJ1-2; TRBD1 might be the D (5 bases). Between the trimmed V and J ends, which lost 6 bases and 4 bases, there was a span of 15 bases. CDR3 length: 14 residues. Germline CDR1 reads MNHEY; CDR2 reads SVGAGI.

This chain uses TRBV4-2 with TRBJ1-5, with 10 bases fitting TRBD1. V shed 1 base, J shed 5 bases, and the junction held 5 bases outside the gene matches. Germline CDR1 reads LGHNA; CDR2 reads YNFKEQ. This CDR3 is 16 amino acids long. The CDR3 DNA reads as TGTGCCAGCAGCCAAGCTATAGGGACAGGGGATCAGCCCCAGCATTTT. Translation gives CASSQAIGTGDQPQHF.

The chain uses TRBV5-1 and TRBJ2-1; D is perhaps TRBD2 (6 bases). With 6 bases removed from V and 2 bases from J, the gap between germline ends came to 12 bases. The CDR3 loop spans 14 amino acids. Germline V gene data show CDR1 as SGHRS and CDR2 as YFSETQ. CDR3 region: CASTVSGAYNEQFF. The DNA of the CDR3 is TGCGCCAGCACTGTTAGCGGTGCCTACAATGAGCAGTTCTTC.

The rearrangement links TRBV10-2 to TRBJ2-2, with 9 bases fitting TRBD1. CDR1 WSHSY and CDR2 SAAADI come from the germline V gene. Losses at the gene ends were 2 bases for V and 6 bases for J; bases not matched to a gene: 1. The CDR3 extends over 14 amino acids. This CDR3 reads CASSENRGPGELFF. DNA of the CDR3: TGCGCCAGCAGTGAGAACAGGGGGCCCGGGGAGCTGTTTTTT.

The CDR3 DNA is TGTGCCAGCAGCCCATGGGGACAGGGGGCAGAGGAGACCCAGTACTTC. It translates to CASSPWGQGAEETQYF. J is TRBJ2-5 and V is TRBV11-2; 12 nucleotides match TRBD1. This CDR3 is built from 16 residues. V dropped 5 bases and J dropped 5; count of bases not matched to a gene: 9. Germline values: CDR1 SGHAT, CDR2 FQNNGV.

This chain uses TRBV3-1 (or the pseudogene TRBV3-2) with TRBJ2-7, with TRBD2 identical over 13 bases. Germline values: CDR1 LGHDT, CDR2 YNNKEL (reference sequence). The V and J ends lost 6 bases and 2 bases, in that order; junction bases with no gene match: 4. The CDR3 loop spans 15 amino acids. The CDR3 coding sequence is TGTGCCAGCAGTAAGGGGACTAGCGGGACCTACGAGCAGTACTTC. The encoded protein is CASSKGTSGTYEQYF.

This chain connects TRBV10-3 to TRBJ2-1, with 10 bases matching TRBD2. V dropped 4 bases and J dropped 4; count of bases not matched to a gene: 4. The CDR3 loop spans 15 amino acids. Germline CDR1 reads ENHRY; CDR2 reads SYGVKD. CDR3 protein: CAISVGLAVYNEQFF. CDR3 in DNA: TGTGCCATCAGTGTTGGACTAGCGGTATACAATGAGCAGTTCTTC.

This clone appeared a single time. The chain recombines TRBV24-1 with TRBJ2-2; D might be TRBD1 (5 bases). CDR3 length: 14 amino acids. Germline CDR1 KGHDR, CDR2 SFDVKD. V was clipped by 10 bases and J by 1 base, with 12 bases between them. CDR3 loop: CATRGSQNTGELFF. The DNA for the CDR3 is TGTGCCACTAGGGGCAGCCAGAACACCGGGGAGCTGTTTTTT.

The V call is TRBV6-5, the J call TRBJ2-7; TRBD1 might be the D (5 bases). V dropped 6 bases and J dropped 2 bases, with 14 bases sitting between them. The CDR3 consists of 14 residues. CDR1 is MNHEY, CDR2 SVGAGI, per germline. This CDR3 reads CASSYDSFAYEQYF. The CDR3 DNA reads TGTGCCAGCAGCTACGACAGTTTTGCCTACGAGCAGTACTTC.

This clone was counted only a few times. The genes are TRBV27 and TRBJ2-2; D uncertain. From germline, CDR1 is MNHEY and CDR2 SMNVEV (reference sequence). V lost 6 bases and J 8 bases, leaving 19 bases between the germline ends. CDR3 length equals 15 residues. For the CDR3, the DNA is TGTGCCAGCAGGGGCCCGGCCCCATCTGGTGGGGAGCTGTTTTTT. Translated, it gives CASRGPAPSGGELFF.

The V gene is TRBV19, the J gene TRBJ2-1; 10 nucleotides line up with TRBD2. Losses at the gene ends were 7 bases for V and 7 bases for J; bases not matched to a gene: 13. CDR3 length: 16 residues. Per germline, CDR1 LNHDA and CDR2 SQIVND (reference sequence). CDR3 in amino acids: CASNPSGTSAWNEQFF. CDR3 nucleotides: TGTGCCAGTAACCCTTCCGGGACTAGCGCGTGGAATGAGCAGTTCTTC.

V is TRBV5-6 and J is TRBJ1-1, with a tentative D call TRBD1 (6 bases). Germline assignment: CDR1 SGHDT and CDR2 YYEEEE. V gave up 3 bases and J gave up 0 bases, with 9 bases separating them. The CDR3 covers 14 residues. CDR3 nucleotide sequence: TGTGCCAGCAGCTCTTGGGGGCTGAACACTGAAGCTTTCTTT. It encodes CASSSWGLNTEAFF.

As for this clone: Other DNA sequences within the sample encode an identical CDR3. The chain recombines TRBV28 with TRBJ2-7; tentative D call: TRBD1 (6 bases). The V end was cut by 4 bases, the J end by 1 base, with 8 bases between. The CDR3 spans 13 residues. Germline CDR1 reads MDHEN; CDR2 reads SYDVKM. The CDR3 DNA reads TGTGCCAGCAGTTCAGGACAGTCCTACGAGCAGTACTTC. It specifies CASSSGQSYEQYF. Full variable domain (remainder filled in from reference TRBV28 and TRBJ2-7): DVKVTQSSRYLVKRTGEKVFLECVQDMDHENMFWYRQDPGLGLRLIYFSYDVKMKEKGDIPEGYSVSREKKERFSLILESASTNQTSMYLCASSSGQSYEQYFGPGTRLTVT.